What follows is one T cell receptor (beta chain) and its context. Antigen unknown. The sample originates from a study of T cell responses to AZD1222 COVID-19 vaccine. Germline V gene lookup returns CDR1 LNHNV and CDR2 YYDKDF (reference sequence). This CDR3 is built from 14 residues. V was shortened by 4 bases and J by 4 bases, with 13 bases between the two germline ends. Notes on the study in general: It was only after the peak T cell response that any repertoires were sampled. Clonal diversity may have been underestimated in mostly white British donors.

Sequencing was performed with immunoSEQ multiplex PCR; in TCRdb, only in-frame clones are kept and a portion is missing. The data show about 140,000 clones, about 93% seen once. The sequencing used peripheral blood, collected 28 days after the second AZD1222 dose. The receptor's source is an adult who received the AZD1222 COVID-19 vaccine. This chain uses TRBV15 with TRBJ2-5; D possibly matches TRBD1 or TRBD2 (6 bases each). Here the CDR3 reads CATSKGDSGETQYF. DNA for the CDR3: TGTGCCACCAGCAAGGGGGACTCTGGAGAGACCCAGTACTTC.